This entry describes one TCR beta chain. The V end lost 3 bases, the J end lost 6 bases, and 11 bases lay between the germline ends. The CDR3 has 13 amino acids. Per the germline V gene, CDR1 is SQVTM and CDR2 is ANQGSEA. This sample is drawn from a study of blood T cell repertoires in COVID-19. In the authors' workflow: Amplification from reference gene primers served as the basis for estimated nucleated cell counts. Using immunoSEQ multiplex PCR, the repertoire was profiled, and TCRdb retains in-frame clones only, with some absent. The D gene and trimming were derived from the DNA, and the V and J assignments and clone size from that table. The data hold 55,000 to 80,000 clones, with roughly 90% observed a single time.

The TCR sequence derives from a woman aged 60-75 years with acute or convalescent COVID-19. The gene calls are TRBV29-1 and TRBJ1-4; D perhaps matches TRBD1 (5 bases). The sequenced sample was peripheral blood. The CDR3 DNA sequence: TGCAGCGTTGAGGGCAGGGCGGATGAAAAACTGTTTTTT. Protein product: CSVEGRADEKLFF. The full variable domain, completed using reference TRBV29-1 and TRBJ1-4, is SAVISQKPSRDICQRGTSLTIQCQVDSQVTMMFWYRQQPGQSLTLIATANQGSEATYESGFVIDKFPISRPNLTFSTLTVSNMSPEDSSIYLCSVEGRADEKLFFGSGTQLSVL.